The following is a TCR beta chain sequence with its context. Its target is not known. The data derive from a study of cytomegalovirus exposure and HLA in healthy donors. Findings and caveats of the study: HLA alleles were associated with 16,000 or so TCR beta sequences in a later analysis at 0.05 false discovery rate.

A multiplex PCR was run with 60 Vbeta primers and 13 Jbeta primers. Repertoires were generated with immunoSEQ multiplex PCR, while TCRdb's copy carries only in-frame clones and drops some. The profile shows 170,000 or so clones, roughly 80% of them singletons. This TCR derives from a man younger than 35 in good health and CMV-seronegative. The specimen sequenced was PBMCs.

CDR3: CASSQVSQVRGLDTQYF. The CDR3 coding sequence is TGTGCCAGCAGCCAAGTCTCGCAGGTTAGAGGGTTAGATACGCAGTATTTT. The chain is built from TRBV4-2 and TRBJ2-3; TRBD2 might be the D (5 bases). Trimming left V 1 base short and J 5 bases short, with 19 bases between. Germline CDR1 LGHNA, CDR2 YNFKEQ. This CDR3 contains 17 residues.